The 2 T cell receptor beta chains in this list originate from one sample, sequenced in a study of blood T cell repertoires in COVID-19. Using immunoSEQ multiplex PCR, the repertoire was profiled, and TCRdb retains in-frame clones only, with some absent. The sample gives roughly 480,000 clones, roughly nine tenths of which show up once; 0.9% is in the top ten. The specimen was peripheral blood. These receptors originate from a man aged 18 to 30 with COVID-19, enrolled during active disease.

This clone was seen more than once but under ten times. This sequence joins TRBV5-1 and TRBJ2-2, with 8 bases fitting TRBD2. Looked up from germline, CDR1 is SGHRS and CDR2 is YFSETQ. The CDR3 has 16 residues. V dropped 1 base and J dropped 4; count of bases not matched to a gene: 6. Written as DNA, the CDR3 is TGCGCCAGCAGCTTGTCAACTAGCGGACCCACCGGGGAGCTGTTTTTT. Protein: CASSLSTSGPTGELFF.

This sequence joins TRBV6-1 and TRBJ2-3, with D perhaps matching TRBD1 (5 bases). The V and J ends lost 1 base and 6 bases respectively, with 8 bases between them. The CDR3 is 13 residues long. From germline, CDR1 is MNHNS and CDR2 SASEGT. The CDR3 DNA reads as TGTGCCAGCAGTGAAGGGGCAGGGGATACGCAGTATTTT. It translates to CASSEGAGDTQYF.